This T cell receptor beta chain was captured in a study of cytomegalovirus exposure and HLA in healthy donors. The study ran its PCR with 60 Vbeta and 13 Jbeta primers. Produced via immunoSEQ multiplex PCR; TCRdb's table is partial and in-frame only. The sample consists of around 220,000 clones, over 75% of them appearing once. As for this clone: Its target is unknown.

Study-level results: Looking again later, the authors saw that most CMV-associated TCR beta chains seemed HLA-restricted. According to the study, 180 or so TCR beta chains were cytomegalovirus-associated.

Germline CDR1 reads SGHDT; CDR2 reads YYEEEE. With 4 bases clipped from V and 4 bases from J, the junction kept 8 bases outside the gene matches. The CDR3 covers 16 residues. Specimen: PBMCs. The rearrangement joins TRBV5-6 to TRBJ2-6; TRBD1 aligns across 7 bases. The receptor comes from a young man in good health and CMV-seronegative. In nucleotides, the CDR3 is TGTGCCAGCAGCGAGACAGGGCTAGGCGGGGCCAACGTCCTGACTTTC. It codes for CASSETGLGGANVLTF.